The 21 T cell receptor beta chains below come from one sample, sequenced in a study of shared clonotypes between healthy human individuals. Profiled with immunoSEQ multiplex PCR; TCRdb holds only in-frame clones, not every one. The table records over 2 million clones, around 90% of them present only once. Sequencing was performed on naive CD4+ T cells from PBMCs. This sample's subset: CD45RA+ positively selected. These receptors all stem from a man aged 18 to 35 in good health. Some clones in this sample may be carry-over from other donors' samples.

The V call is TRBV6-5, the J call TRBJ2-7, with 9 bases identical to TRBD2. This CDR3 is built from 14 residues. V trimming: 8 bases; J trimming: 4 bases; junction bases outside the gene matches: 9. Germline V lookup: CDR1 MNHEY, CDR2 SVGAGI. The CDR3 coding sequence is TGTGCCAGCCGGATTAGCGGGAGTACGTACGAGCAGTACTTC. This sequence encodes CASRISGSTYEQYF.

The CDR3 DNA sequence: TGTGCCAGCAGCCCGATGGGACAGGGCGACACCGGGGAGCTGTTTTTT. This gives the protein CASSPMGQGDTGELFF. This sequence joins TRBV5-6 and TRBJ2-2; TRBD1 matches 9 bases. The V segment lost 4 bases and the J segment 3 bases; nucleotides outside the gene matches: 7. Germline CDR1 and CDR2: SGHDT and YYEEEE. The CDR3 is 16 amino acids.

V gene TRBV19 combines with J gene TRBJ2-7, with D maybe TRBD2 (6 bases). CDR1 is LNHDA and CDR2 is SQIVND in the germline V gene (reference sequence). V shed 3 bases and J shed 6 bases, with 15 bases lying between them. The CDR3 has 14 residues. The DNA of the CDR3 is TGTGCCAGTAGTATTGCAGGGCGGGAAGGCGAGCAGTACTTC. As protein: CASSIAGREGEQYF.

This chain connects TRBV5-1 to TRBJ1-1; TRBD1 is a possible D gene (6 bases). Between the trimmed V and J ends, which lost 0 bases and 0 bases, there was a span of 15 bases. CDR3 length equals 17 residues. CDR1 SGHRS and CDR2 YFSETQ come from the germline V gene. CDR3: CASSLANPGAVNTEAFF. For the CDR3, the DNA is TGCGCCAGCAGCTTGGCCAATCCAGGGGCGGTGAACACTGAAGCTTTCTTT.

The V gene is TRBV7-9, the J gene TRBJ2-7, with D uncertain. V gave up 3 bases and J gave up 3 bases, with 18 bases separating them. CDR3 size: 16 residues. The germline gives CDR1 SEHNR, CDR2 FQNEAQ (reference sequence). The CDR3 sequence: CASSFRSFVSNYEQYF. For the CDR3, the DNA is TGTGCCAGCAGCTTCAGGTCATTCGTCTCTAACTACGAGCAGTACTTC.

The chain employs TRBV30 and TRBJ1-2, with a weak D call TRBD1 (6 bases). V shed 1 base and J shed 5 bases, with 20 bases lying between them. Germline values: CDR1 GTSNPN, CDR2 SVGIG (reference sequence). The CDR3 has 16 residues. The chain's CDR3 is CAWSGKQGGSWYGYTF. The CDR3 region has the DNA TGTGCCTGGAGTGGAAAACAGGGCGGGTCGTGGTATGGCTACACCTTC.

Only one count was recorded for this clone. This sequence joins TRBV28 and TRBJ1-2, with D uncertain. V lost 5 bases and J 8 bases, leaving 15 bases between the germline ends. The germline V gene has CDR1 MDHEN and CDR2 SYDVKM. The length of the CDR3 is 13 residues. In DNA, the CDR3 is TGTGCCAGCAGTCCCTCCCCCGGACCGGGCTACACCTTC. The encoded protein is CASSPSPGPGYTF.

The chain links TRBV18 to TRBJ1-1, with D possibly matching TRBD1 (5 bases). Germline V gene lookup returns CDR1 KGHSH and CDR2 LQKENI. Trimming took 3 bases from V and 3 from J, leaving 11 bases between them. This CDR3 has 14 amino acids. CDR3 sequence (DNA): TGTGCCAGCTCACCGGTGGGGGGGGACACTGAAGCTTTCTTT. Its translation: CASSPVGGDTEAFF. Based on the CDR3 plus reference TRBV18 and TRBJ1-1, the full variable domain is NAGVMQNPRHLVRRRGQEARLRCSPMKGHSHVYWYRQLPEEGLKFMVYLQKENIIDESGMPKERFSAEFPKEGPSILRIQQVVRGDSAAYFCASSPVGGDTEAFFGQGTRLTVV.

DNA of the CDR3: TGTGCCAGCAGCTTGGTCGGGGCAGTGAACACCGGGGAGCTGTTTTTT. It is translated as CASSLVGAVNTGELFF. The rearrangement uses TRBV7-6 and TRBJ2-2; D might be TRBD1 or TRBD2, each matching 5 bases. V was shortened by 3 bases and J by 1 base, with 12 bases between the two germline ends. CDR1 is SGHVS and CDR2 is FNYEAQ in the germline V gene. The CDR3 totals 16 residues.

V is TRBV28 and J is TRBJ1-5, with 8 bases aligning to TRBD1. V was clipped by 7 bases and J by 8 bases; unmatched bases: 16. CDR3 length equals 16 residues. Germline V lookup: CDR1 MDHEN, CDR2 SYDVKM. The CDR3 nucleotides read TGTGCCAGCACCAAAGGAGGTTCAGGGGGCGCTGAGCCCCAGCATTTT. It yields the protein CASTKGGSGGAEPQHF.

As to this clone: The same CDR3 arises from other DNA sequences in this sample as well. This chain uses TRBV7-2 with TRBJ1-6; D gene uncertain. Germline V gene lookup returns CDR1 SGHTA and CDR2 FQGNSA. This CDR3 contains 12 residues. V was clipped by 2 bases and J by 7 bases, with 3 bases between them. CDR3 bases: TGTGCCAGCAGCTTAACGAATTCACCCCTCCACTTT. This gives the protein CASSLTNSPLHF.

The chain recombines TRBV28 with TRBJ1-5; 7 nucleotides line up with TRBD1. Germline assignment: CDR1 MDHEN and CDR2 SYDVKM. The CDR3 is 16 residues long. V lost 4 bases to trimming and J lost 4 bases; unmatched junction nucleotides: 10. The CDR3 nucleotides are TGTGCCAGCAGTTGGCCTTGGGACAGATGGAATCAGCCCCAGCATTTT. This sequence encodes CASSWPWDRWNQPQHF.

The count of this clone is one. The chain combines TRBV4-3 with TRBJ2-7; no definite D call. Trimming left V 0 bases short and J 3 bases short, with 6 bases between. The germline V gene encodes CDR1 LGHNA and CDR2 YSLEER. This CDR3 is built from 13 residues. For the CDR3, the DNA is TGCGCCAGCAGCCAAGATCCCAACTACGAGCAGTACTTC. It yields the protein CASSQDPNYEQYF.

This clone was seen just once. The chain combines TRBV28 with TRBJ2-1, with D tentatively TRBD1 (5 bases). Germline-derived CDR1 and CDR2 are MDHEN and SYDVKM. CDR3 length equals 12 residues. Deletions cut 7 bases from V and 6 bases from J, with 10 bases between. The CDR3 sequence is CASNLDSNEQFF. For the CDR3, the DNA is TGTGCCAGCAACCTAGACAGCAATGAGCAGTTCTTC.

This chain links TRBV7-2 with TRBJ1-2; possible D gene TRBD1, 6 bases. Germline loops: CDR1 SGHTA, CDR2 FQGNSA. This CDR3 has 14 residues. V lost 2 bases and J 9 bases, leaving 16 bases between the germline ends. The CDR3 sequence is CASSLTVQGSSYTF. The CDR3 coding sequence is TGTGCCAGCAGCTTAACGGTACAGGGAAGTAGCTACACCTTC. The complete variable domain, with remaining parts taken from reference TRBV7-2 and TRBJ1-2, reads GAGVSQSPSNKVTEKGKDVELRCDPISGHTALYWYRQSLGQGLEFLIYFQGNSAPDKSGLPSDRFSAERTGGSVSTLTIQRTQQEDSAVYLCASSLTVQGSSYTFGSGTRLTVV.

The chain employs TRBV28 and TRBJ2-1; TRBD2 agrees at 14 bases. Germline V gene sequence: CDR1 MDHEN, CDR2 SYDVKM. The CDR3 contains 16 residues. V was clipped by 8 bases and J by 4 bases; unmatched bases: 7. The CDR3 nucleotides read TGTGCCAGCCATAGGGGGACTAGCGGGGGATACAATGAGCAGTTCTTC. It encodes CASHRGTSGGYNEQFF.

The chain couples TRBV13 to TRBJ2-5; no definite D call. This CDR3 has 12 residues. V was pared by 5 bases and J by 1 base, with 5 bases between. Germline values: CDR1 PRHDT, CDR2 FYEKMQ (reference sequence). The CDR3 nucleotides are TGTGCCAGCAGCCGAACCCAAGAGACCCAGTACTTC. Amino acids: CASSRTQETQYF.

There are a few counts of this clone. The rearrangement joins TRBV2 to TRBJ1-4; tentatively, D is TRBD1 (6 bases). Germline CDR1 is SNHLY and CDR2 is FYNNEI. V was trimmed by 8 bases and J by 5 bases, leaving 12 bases between them. The CDR3 runs to 13 residues. In DNA, the CDR3 is TGTGCCAGCCAGAGGACAGTGAATGAAAAACTGTTTTTT. Its protein is CASQRTVNEKLFF. The full variable domain, in which reference TRBV2 and TRBJ1-4 provide the parts outside the CDR3, is EPEVTQTPSHQVTQMGQEVILRCVPISNHLYFYWYRQILGQKVEFLVSFYNNEISEKSEIFDDQFSVERPDGSNFTLKIRSTKLEDSAMYFCASQRTVNEKLFFGSGTQLSVL.

The V gene is TRBV5-1, the J gene TRBJ2-1; D might be TRBD2 (6 bases). Germline values: CDR1 SGHRS, CDR2 YFSETQ. Trimming left V 1 base short and J 0 bases short, with 11 bases between. The CDR3 runs 16 residues. CDR3 in DNA: TGCGCCAGCAGCTTGATAGCGGTGAGCTCCTACAATGAGCAGTTCTTC. It translates to CASSLIAVSSYNEQFF.

V and J are TRBV2 and TRBJ1-5; 8 positions agree with TRBD1. The trim removed 7 bases at V and 0 bases at J, leaving 5 bases unmatched. CDR3 length: 15 residues. CDR1 is SNHLY, CDR2 FYNNEI, per germline. Here the CDR3 DNA reads TGTGCCAGCAAAGGACAGGGCCTTAGCAATCAGCCCCAGCATTTT. Translating gives CASKGQGLSNQPQHF.

As regards this clone: At the DNA level, this CDR3 is encoded by other sequences in the same sample as well. The chain employs TRBV7-6 and TRBJ2-5; tentatively, D is TRBD1 (5 bases). Germline V gene data show CDR1 as SGHVS and CDR2 as FNYEAQ. This CDR3 spans 12 amino acids. V was shortened by 3 bases and J by 5 bases, with 7 bases between the two germline ends. The CDR3 spells CASSFSGETQYF. The CDR3 coding sequence is TGTGCCAGCAGCTTCTCAGGGGAGACCCAGTACTTC.